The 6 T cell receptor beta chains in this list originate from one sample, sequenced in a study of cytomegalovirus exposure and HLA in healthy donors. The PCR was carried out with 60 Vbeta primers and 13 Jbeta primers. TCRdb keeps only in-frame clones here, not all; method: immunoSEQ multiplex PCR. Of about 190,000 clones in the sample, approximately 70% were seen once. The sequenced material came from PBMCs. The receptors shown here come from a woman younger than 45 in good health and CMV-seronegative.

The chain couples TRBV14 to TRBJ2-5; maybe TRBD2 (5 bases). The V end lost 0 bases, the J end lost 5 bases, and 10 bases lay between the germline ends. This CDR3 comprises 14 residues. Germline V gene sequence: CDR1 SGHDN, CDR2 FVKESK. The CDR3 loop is CASSQERRLETQYF. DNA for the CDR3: TGTGCCAGCAGCCAAGAAAGGAGGTTGGAGACCCAGTACTTC.

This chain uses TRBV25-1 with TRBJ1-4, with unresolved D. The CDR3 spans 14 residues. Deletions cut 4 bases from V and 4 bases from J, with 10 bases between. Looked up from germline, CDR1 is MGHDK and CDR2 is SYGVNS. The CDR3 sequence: CASSGRESNEKLFF. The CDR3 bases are TGTGCCAGCAGTGGCCGGGAAAGTAATGAAAAACTGTTTTTT.

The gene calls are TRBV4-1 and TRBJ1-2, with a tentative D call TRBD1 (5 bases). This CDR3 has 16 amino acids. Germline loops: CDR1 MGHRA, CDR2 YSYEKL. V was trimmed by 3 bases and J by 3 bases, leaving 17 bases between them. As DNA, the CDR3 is TGCGCCAGCAGCCACAACCCGGGACTGAAAGACTATGGCTACACCTTC. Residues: CASSHNPGLKDYGYTF.

CDR3 in amino acids: CASIGTAASGANVLTF. The CDR3 bases are TGTGCCAGCATAGGGACAGCGGCCTCTGGGGCCAACGTCCTGACTTTC. This chain links TRBV11-2 with TRBJ2-6; 7 bases fit TRBD1. With V trimmed by 7 bases and J by 0 bases, 6 bases remained unmatched. Germline lookup yields CDR1 SGHAT and CDR2 FQNNGV. CDR3 length equals 16 residues.

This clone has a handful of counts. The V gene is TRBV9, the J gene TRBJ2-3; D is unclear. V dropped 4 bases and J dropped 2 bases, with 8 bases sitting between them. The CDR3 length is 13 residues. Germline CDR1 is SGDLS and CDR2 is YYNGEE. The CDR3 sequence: CASSPYITDTQYF. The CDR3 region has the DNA TGTGCCAGCAGCCCCTATATCACAGATACGCAGTATTTT.

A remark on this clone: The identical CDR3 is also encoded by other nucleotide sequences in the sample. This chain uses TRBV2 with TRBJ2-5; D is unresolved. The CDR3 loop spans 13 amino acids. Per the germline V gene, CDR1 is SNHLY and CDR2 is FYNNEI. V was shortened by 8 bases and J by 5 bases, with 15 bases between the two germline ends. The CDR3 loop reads CASVWSVRETQYF. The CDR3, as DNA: TGTGCCAGCGTTTGGTCCGTTCGGGAGACCCAGTACTTC. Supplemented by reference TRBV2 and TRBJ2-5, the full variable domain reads EPEVTQTPSHQVTQMGQEVILRCVPISNHLYFYWYRQILGQKVEFLVSFYNNEISEKSEIFDDQFSVERPDGSNFTLKIRSTKLEDSAMYFCASVWSVRETQYFGPGTRLLVL.